This T cell receptor beta chain was identified in a study of blood T cell repertoires in COVID-19. The wider study: Acute and convalescent COVID-19 samples came from the United States, Italy and Spain. T cells, B-cell-depleted T cells, or PBMCs provided the cDNA or gDNA that served as material.

How the authors handled the data: Nucleated cell counts were estimated from reference gene primer amplification. Method: immunoSEQ multiplex PCR; TCRdb's copy keeps in-frame clones and lacks some. V, J and clone size reflect that table, while D and trimming were determined from the DNA. The sample lists 250,000 or so clones, approximately 82% occurring once. CDR1 MNHNY and CDR2 SVGAGI come from the germline V gene (reference sequence). The CDR3 extends over 15 amino acids. V was cut by 0 bases and J by 1 base, with 7 bases left in between. The rearrangement joins TRBV6-6 to TRBJ1-5, with no clear D. This receptor was taken from a man younger than 40 who had recovered from COVID-19. Sequenced: peripheral blood. DNA for the CDR3: TGTGCCAGCAGTTACTCGCGGGTAAGCAATCAGCCCCAGCATTTT. The encoded protein is CASSYSRVSNQPQHF.